The present T cell receptor (beta chain) was sequenced within a study of T cells in Graves' hyperthyroidism and ophthalmopathy. With a duration under 2 months, the hyperthyroidism was newly diagnosed in patients aged 18 to 65. The source of the PBMCs was more than 9.5 ml of fresh peripheral blood. Only a few counts were recorded for this clonotype. Its antigen is unknown. A junction boundary mismatches the germline segment, possibly from a read error. Study observations and caveats: In the analysis, a 13 V-J model separated ophthalmopathy from stable hyperthyroidism. Most clonotypes that expanded in the thyroid above 0.001 also showed up in blood.

There are 14 residues in the CDR3. Germline V lookup: CDR1 ENHRY, CDR2 SYGVKD. The CDR3 regions of TCR beta were amplified from RNA transcripts. An initial round of RT-PCR targeting the TCR CDR3 relied on the HTBI primer set. TCRdb redid the calling of the multiplex PCR reads with MiXCR, one entry per CDR3 protein. The table includes approximately 870,000 distinct CDR3 sequences, approximately 40% detected once. The material sequenced was blood. The chain joins TRBV10-3 to TRBJ2-7; a possible D gene is TRBD1 (5 bases). The receptor was derived from a man aged 18 to 35 with Graves' hyperthyroidism. The CDR3 loop is CASSERGRTYEQYF. CDR3 bases: TGTGCCAGCAGTGAAAGGGGAAGGACCTACGAGCAGTACTTC.